The 18 T cell receptor beta chains reported below all come from one sample, sequenced in a study of cytomegalovirus exposure and HLA in healthy donors. PCR was performed using 60 Vbeta and 13 Jbeta primers. The repertoire was sequenced with immunoSEQ multiplex PCR; TCRdb's copy has only in-frame clones and lacks some. The sample consists of some 200,000 clones, 82% of them appearing once. The sequencing sample was made of PBMCs. These receptors all stem from a boy younger than 10 in good health and CMV-seronegative.

The chain carries TRBV4-3 and TRBJ2-2, with 11 bases fitting TRBD2. Looked up from germline, CDR1 is LGHNA and CDR2 is YSLEER. The CDR3 spans 18 residues. V gave up 0 bases and J gave up 2 bases; unmatched junction bases: 5. CDR3 region: CASSQDVGLAGNTGELFF. In DNA form, the CDR3 reads TGCGCCAGCAGCCAAGATGTCGGACTAGCGGGTAACACCGGGGAGCTGTTTTTT.

Only a few counts were recorded for this clone. This chain links TRBV2 with TRBJ2-3; 9 bases line up with TRBD2. V lost 6 bases, J lost 5 bases, and 6 bases stayed unmatched. CDR1 is SNHLY, CDR2 FYNNEI, per germline. The CDR3 is 14 amino acids. CDR3 sequence reads: CASSRAGGQDTQYF. As DNA, the CDR3 is TGTGCCAGCAGCCGGGCGGGGGGGCAAGATACGCAGTATTTT.

This sequence joins TRBV6-1 and TRBJ2-1; 10 nucleotides line up with TRBD1. Looked up from germline, CDR1 is MNHNS and CDR2 is SASEGT. V lost 2 bases, J lost 3 bases, and 4 bases stayed unmatched. The CDR3 loop spans 16 amino acids. This CDR3 reads CASSEKTGGFYNEQFF. The CDR3 DNA reads as TGTGCCAGCAGTGAAAAGACAGGGGGCTTCTACAATGAGCAGTTCTTC.

Concerning this clone itself: The junction departs from the called germline gene at one end, perhaps through a read error. This rearrangement joins TRBV7-9 to TRBJ2-5; 7 bases are shared with TRBD1. CDR1 is SEHNR and CDR2 is FQNEAQ in the germline V gene (reference sequence). This CDR3 has 13 residues. The CDR3 region is CSSSLGQQETQYF. The CDR3 bases are TGTTCCAGCAGCTTGGGACAGCAAGAGACCCAGTACTTC.

A remark on this clone: The sample holds other DNA sequences that translate to the same CDR3. This chain joins TRBV9 and TRBJ2-5, with 10 bases lining up with TRBD2. Per germline, CDR1 SGDLS and CDR2 YYNGEE. The CDR3 runs to 14 residues. The junction had 1 base not matched to a gene; V was cut back by 2 bases and J by 3 bases. The CDR3 protein is CASSVGLAEETQYF. Here the CDR3 DNA reads TGTGCCAGCAGCGTCGGACTAGCGGAAGAGACCCAGTACTTC.

J is TRBJ2-7 and V is TRBV5-1; 7 positions match TRBD2. CDR1 SGHRS and CDR2 YFSETQ come from the germline V gene. V trimming: 4 bases; J trimming: 2 bases; junction bases outside the gene matches: 3. The CDR3 has 13 amino acids. The CDR3: CASSPSGTYEQYF. The CDR3 DNA reads TGCGCCAGCAGCCCTAGCGGCACCTACGAGCAGTACTTC.

In DNA form, the CDR3 reads TGTGCCAGCAGCTACACAGGGGGCTTACCTGGAAACACCATATATTTT. Its translation is CASSYTGGLPGNTIYF. The chain has TRBV2 and TRBJ1-3; 9 bases map to TRBD1. Per the germline V gene, CDR1 is SNHLY and CDR2 is FYNNEI. CDR3 length: 16 amino acids. Trimming at V came to 6 bases and at J to 2 bases, leaving 8 bases not matched to a gene. Drawing the rest from reference TRBV2 and TRBJ1-3, the complete variable domain is EPEVTQTPSHQVTQMGQEVILRCVPISNHLYFYWYRQILGQKVEFLVSFYNNEISEKSEIFDDQFSVERPDGSNFTLKIRSTKLEDSAMYFCASSYTGGLPGNTIYFGEGSWLTVV.

The genes are TRBV9 and TRBJ2-3, with 8 bases matching TRBD2. J was trimmed by 3 bases and V by 3 bases; bases with no gene match: 6. Germline values: CDR1 SGDLS, CDR2 YYNGEE. The CDR3 is made up of 15 amino acids. The CDR3 protein is CASSDRGGWTDTQYF. The CDR3 region has the DNA TGTGCCAGCAGCGACCGCGGGGGGTGGACAGATACGCAGTATTTT.

This clone is a singleton in its sample. The J gene is TRBJ2-5, the V gene TRBV11-2; D might be TRBD2 (7 bases). CDR3 length equals 14 residues. CDR1 is SGHAT and CDR2 is FQNNGV in the germline V gene. The ends were cut back, 5 bases at V and 1 base at J, with 11 bases in the middle. CDR3 amino acids: CASSRRGGQETQYF. The CDR3 nucleotides read TGTGCCAGCAGCCGGAGGGGGGGCCAAGAGACCCAGTACTTC. Full variable domain (outside the CDR3, taken from reference TRBV11-2 and TRBJ2-5): EAGVAQSPRYKIIEKRQSVAFWCNPISGHATLYWYQQILGQGPKLLIQFQNNGVVDDSQLPKDRFSAERLKGVDSTLKIQPAKLEDSAVYLCASSRRGGQETQYFGPGTRLLVL.

The gene calls are TRBV7-6 and TRBJ2-1; the D is unclear. The CDR3 sequence is 13 residues long. Deletions cut 0 bases from V and 9 bases from J, with 9 bases between. CDR1 and CDR2 (germline): SGHVS, FNYEAQ. Here the CDR3 reads CASSLAPNSEQFF. The CDR3 DNA follows: TGTGCCAGCAGCTTAGCGCCTAATAGTGAGCAGTTCTTC.

The rearrangement joins TRBV6-5 to TRBJ1-1; 7 bases agree with TRBD1. This CDR3 contains 13 residues. Germline lookup yields CDR1 MNHEY and CDR2 SVGAGI. Trimming cost V 8 bases and J 5 bases; bases outside gene matches: 8. The CDR3 reads CASRRGQGTEAFF. For the CDR3, the DNA is TGTGCCAGCCGAAGGGGGCAGGGGACTGAAGCTTTCTTT.

The V gene is TRBV27, the J gene TRBJ1-2, with 7 bases fitting TRBD1. Germline values: CDR1 MNHEY, CDR2 SMNVEV (reference sequence). V gave up 6 bases and J gave up 7 bases; unmatched junction bases: 8. The CDR3 extends over 13 amino acids. The CDR3 protein is CASRTDRVGGYTF. The CDR3 bases are TGTGCCAGCAGAACCGACAGGGTTGGTGGCTACACCTTC.

This clone was recorded once. This chain uses TRBV7-6 with TRBJ2-7; D perhaps matches TRBD1 (6 bases). The CDR3 is 12 amino acids. V was trimmed by 4 bases and J by 5 bases, leaving 9 bases between them. CDR1 is SGHVS and CDR2 is FNYEAQ in the germline V gene. Here the CDR3 reads CASSSGAHEQYF. The CDR3 DNA follows: TGTGCCAGCAGCTCAGGGGCCCACGAGCAGTACTTC.

The chain links TRBV1 to TRBJ1-2; TRBD1 is the table's D call, not checked against the DNA. TRBV1 is a pseudogene. The CDR3 covers 12 residues. This CDR3 reads CTSSPRGYGYTF. The CDR3 DNA follows: TGCACCAGCAGCCCAAGGGGTTATGGCTACACCTTC.

The genes are TRBV9 and TRBJ1-1; D is unresolved. The V gene's germline CDR1 is SGDLS and CDR2 YYNGEE. Trimming left V 4 bases short and J 1 base short, with 11 bases between. The CDR3 length is 14 residues. The CDR3 DNA reads TGTGCCAGCAGCAATCCCACGAGGAACACTGAAGCTTTCTTT. Its translation is CASSNPTRNTEAFF.

This sequence joins TRBV4-3 and TRBJ2-1, with 9 positions matching TRBD2. Trimming took 4 bases from V and 7 from J; bases not matched to a gene: 8. CDR1 and CDR2 from the germline V gene are LGHNA and YSLEER. There are 15 residues in the CDR3. CDR3 coding DNA: TGCGCCAGCAGCCCAATAGCGGGGGCTCGGAATGAGCAGTTCTTC. Translation gives CASSPIAGARNEQFF.

This chain connects TRBV7-3 to TRBJ2-2; D not resolved. Trimming removed 6 bases at V and 3 bases at J, with 5 bases between. CDR1 and CDR2 (germline): SGHTA, FQGTGA. This CDR3 comprises 12 residues. The CDR3: CASRSYTGELFF. The CDR3, as DNA: TGTGCCAGCAGGTCATACACCGGGGAGCTGTTTTTT.

A few counts support this clone. The chain is built from TRBV5-1 and TRBJ1-3, with 7 bases fitting TRBD1. Trimming at V came to 5 bases and at J to 2 bases, leaving 7 bases not matched to a gene. The CDR3 runs 15 residues. The V gene's germline CDR1 is SGHRS and CDR2 YFSETQ. CDR3 sequence reads: CASREGQVTGNTIYF. The CDR3 nucleotides are TGCGCCAGCAGAGAAGGACAGGTCACTGGAAACACCATATATTTT.